These 3 T cell receptor beta chains were all obtained from the same sample, sequenced in a study of T cells in Graves' hyperthyroidism and ophthalmopathy. Amplified TCR beta CDR3 regions derived from RNA transcripts. First-round RT-PCR of the TCR CDR3 relied on the HTBI primer set. Each CDR3 protein is one row after TCRdb ran MiXCR on the multiplex PCR reads. The repertoire holds roughly 500,000 distinct CDR3 sequences, with about 46% as singletons. Specimen: peripheral blood or thyroid tissue (not recorded which). These receptor sequences come from an adult woman with Graves' disease, either hyperthyroidism or ophthalmopathy (not recorded which).

The count of this clonotype is one. A much larger clonotype is one base distant, so this may be a read error. J is TRBJ2-7 and V is TRBV6-5; D could derive from TRBD1 or TRBD2 (5 bases each). V gave up 6 bases and J gave up 0 bases, with 21 bases separating them. Germline V lookup: CDR1 MNHEY, CDR2 SVGAGI. This CDR3 has 17 amino acids. The CDR3 DNA follows: TGTGCCAGCAGGAGGGCTAGCCGTGGTGGGGGCTCCTACGAGCAGTACTTC. As protein: CASRRASRGGGSYEQYF.

This clonotype was observed many times. The V and J genes are TRBV12-3 or TRBV12-4 and TRBJ1-2; tentative D call: TRBD1 (6 bases). There are 13 residues in the CDR3. Trimming shortened V by 4 bases and J by 2 bases, and 8 bases separated the two germline ends. The CDR3 nucleotides are TGTGCCAGCAGTTACAGGGACAACTATGGCTACACCTTC. Amino acid sequence: CASSYRDNYGYTF.

Many counts were recorded for this clonotype. The chain recombines TRBV29-1 with TRBJ2-3; 12 bases are shared with TRBD2. This CDR3 comprises 14 residues. Germline-derived CDR1 and CDR2 are SQVTM and ANQGSEA. Unmatched junction bases numbered 5, after V lost 7 bases and J lost 3 bases. Here the CDR3 DNA reads TGCAGCGCCGCAGGACTAGCGGGGACAGATACGCAGTATTTT. Its protein product is CSAAGLAGTDTQYF.